The 26 T cell receptor beta chains below come from one sample, sequenced in a study of blood T cell repertoires in COVID-19. Assay used: immunoSEQ multiplex PCR; TCRdb lists only in-frame clones, some missing. The sample consists of about 59,000 clones, 81% of them appearing once. The specimen was peripheral blood. The origin of the receptors is a woman over 75 with active or convalescent COVID-19.

The J gene is TRBJ1-5, the V gene TRBV3-1 (or the pseudogene TRBV3-2), with D perhaps matching TRBD1 (5 bases). Between the trimmed V and J ends, which lost 5 bases and 4 bases, there was a span of 9 bases. Germline-derived CDR1 and CDR2 are LGHDT and YNNKEL (reference sequence). The CDR3 sequence is 13 residues long. The DNA for the CDR3 is TGTGCCAGCAGCTCGGGGGGGAATCAGCCCCAGCATTTT. Translated, it gives CASSSGGNQPQHF.

In its sample, this clone was seen a few times. The chain joins TRBV20-1 to TRBJ2-7; TRBD2 agrees at 8 bases. V trimming: 6 bases; J trimming: 6 bases; junction bases outside the gene matches: 4. Germline CDR1 and CDR2: DFQATT and SNEGSKA (reference sequence). This CDR3 is built from 11 residues. This CDR3 is CSATGGGEQYF. CDR3 bases: TGCAGTGCCACCGGGGGGGGCGAGCAGTACTTC.

The chain employs TRBV10-1 and TRBJ2-3, with 8 positions matching TRBD2. The J segment lost 0 bases and the V segment lost 8 bases, leaving 4 bases of the junction unmatched. The length of the CDR3 is 14 residues. Germline CDR1 is WNHNN and CDR2 is SYGVQD (reference sequence). The CDR3 here is CASSSGGSTDTQYF. For the CDR3, the DNA is TGCGCCAGCTCCAGCGGGGGAAGCACAGATACGCAGTATTTT.

The genes are TRBV5-6 and TRBJ2-5, with 9 bases aligning to TRBD1. In germline, CDR1 is SGHDT, CDR2 YYEEEE. CDR3 length: 16 amino acids. The ends lost 4 bases at V and 5 bases at J; junction bases unmatched: 12. CDR3 protein: CASSAGVGTGFETQYF. The CDR3 DNA sequence: TGTGCCAGCAGCGCGGGTGTCGGGACAGGGTTTGAGACCCAGTACTTC.

This chain links TRBV27 with TRBJ1-1; 12 bases are shared with TRBD1. The V gene end was trimmed by 5 bases and the J gene end by 14 bases; junction bases not matched to a gene: 12. Germline CDR1 and CDR2: MNHEY and SMNVEV (reference sequence). The CDR3 spans 14 residues. The CDR3 region has the DNA TGTGCCAGCAGTGTCCCGGGACAGGGGGCGGGTATGTTCTTT. Translating gives CASSVPGQGAGMFF.

This clone appeared once. This chain links TRBV6-5 with TRBJ1-2; 7 bases map to TRBD1. The CDR3 consists of 14 residues. The germline gives CDR1 MNHEY, CDR2 SVGAGI. Unmatched junction bases numbered 12, after V lost 8 bases and J lost 6 bases. The CDR3 bases are TGTGCCAGCGGGGAGACAGGGAGACTTCATGGCTACACCTTC. This encodes CASGETGRLHGYTF.

This chain uses TRBV11-2 with TRBJ1-3; D is unclear. Germline values: CDR1 SGHAT, CDR2 FQNNGV. The length of the CDR3 is 13 residues. Trimming left V 1 base short and J 8 bases short, with 9 bases between. CDR3 sequence: CASSLVYRDTIYF. The CDR3 DNA is TGTGCCAGCAGCTTAGTCTACCGAGACACCATATATTTT.

This rearrangement joins TRBV11-2 to TRBJ2-1, with 13 bases matching TRBD2. CDR1 and CDR2 (germline): SGHAT, FQNNGV. CDR3 size: 16 residues. J lost 7 bases, V lost 5 bases, and 8 bases had no gene match. The CDR3 sequence is CASSPRTSGGQNEQFF. The CDR3 bases are TGTGCCAGCAGCCCGCGGACTAGCGGGGGCCAAAATGAGCAGTTCTTC.

CDR3 region: CSASTGEHYEQYF. CDR3 in DNA: TGCAGTGCTAGTACCGGGGAACACTACGAGCAGTACTTC. The genes are TRBV20-1 and TRBJ2-7, with D possibly being TRBD2 (5 bases). V was shortened by 3 bases and J by 3 bases, with 12 bases between the two germline ends. The CDR3 totals 13 residues. The V gene's germline CDR1 is DFQATT and CDR2 SNEGSKA (reference sequence).

The chain uses TRBV27 and TRBJ1-1; weak D call: TRBD1 (6 bases). CDR3 length: 14 amino acids. From germline, CDR1 is MNHEY and CDR2 SMNVEV (reference sequence). The germline V and J ends were trimmed by 5 bases and 1 base, with 11 bases remaining between them. In DNA form, the CDR3 reads TGTGCCAGCAGTATCGGGACACGGAACACTGAAGCTTTCTTT. Protein sequence: CASSIGTRNTEAFF.

The V call is TRBV29-1, the J call TRBJ1-5, with D possibly TRBD1 on 5 matching bases. Germline V gives CDR1 SQVTM, CDR2 ANQGSEA. This CDR3 spans 14 amino acids. Trimming cost V 7 bases and J 7 bases, with 20 bases left between them. The CDR3 loop reads CSAKRDGAGQPQHF. The CDR3 DNA follows: TGCAGCGCAAAAAGGGATGGGGCCGGCCAGCCCCAGCATTTT.

This clone was observed a handful of times. J is TRBJ1-1 and V is TRBV5-5; D remains ambiguous. The CDR3 spans 13 residues. Deletions cut 1 base from V and 6 bases from J, with 10 bases between. Germline V gene sequence: CDR1 SGHKS, CDR2 YYEKEE (reference sequence). In DNA form, the CDR3 reads TGTGCCAGCAGCTTGTTTTTCAGTTCTGAAGCTTTCTTT. Translation: CASSLFFSSEAFF.

This clone was seen more than once but under ten times. J is TRBJ2-1 and V is TRBV6-5, with TRBD2 identical over 15 bases. V shed 4 bases and J 7 bases; nucleotides not matched to a gene: 5. CDR1 and CDR2 from the germline V gene are MNHEY and SVGAGI. The CDR3 sequence is 16 residues long. CDR3 region: CASSFGLAGGENEQFF. As DNA, the CDR3 is TGTGCCAGCAGTTTCGGACTAGCGGGGGGGGAAAATGAGCAGTTCTTC.

V usage is TRBV11-2 and J usage is TRBJ2-7; D call uncertain. CDR1 and CDR2 from the germline V gene are SGHAT and FQNNGV. V was trimmed by 1 base and J by 5 bases, leaving 6 bases between them. The CDR3 is made up of 12 amino acids. The CDR3 region is CASSLVSDEQYF. The CDR3 bases are TGTGCCAGCAGCTTAGTGTCGGACGAGCAGTACTTC. Full variable domain (rest looked up from reference TRBV11-2 and TRBJ2-7): EAGVAQSPRYKIIEKRQSVAFWCNPISGHATLYWYQQILGQGPKLLIQFQNNGVVDDSQLPKDRFSAERLKGVDSTLKIQPAKLEDSAVYLCASSLVSDEQYFGPGTRLTVT.

The chain carries TRBV7-2 and TRBJ2-1, with 8 bases fitting TRBD2. V was clipped by 5 bases and J by 0 bases; unmatched bases: 9. Germline-derived CDR1 and CDR2 are SGHTA and FQGNSA. The CDR3 has 17 amino acids. Here the CDR3 reads CASSRLAGGSSYNEQFF. CDR3 in DNA: TGTGCCAGCAGCCGTCTAGCGGGTGGCAGCTCCTACAATGAGCAGTTCTTC.

This chain joins TRBV28 and TRBJ2-2; 7 nucleotides line up with TRBD1. V lost 10 bases, J lost 0 bases, and 5 bases stayed unmatched. This CDR3 spans 14 amino acids. The germline V gene has CDR1 MDHEN and CDR2 SYDVKM. The DNA of the CDR3 is TGTGCCACTGAGACAGGGACGAACACCGGGGAGCTGTTTTTT. Protein product: CATETGTNTGELFF.

J is TRBJ1-1 and V is TRBV11-2; possibly TRBD1 for D (5 bases). V shed 5 bases and J shed 0 bases, with 7 bases lying between them. CDR1 is SGHAT and CDR2 is FQNNGV in the germline V gene. This CDR3 region has 13 residues. CDR3 coding DNA: TGTGCCAGCAGCGCGACAGTGAACACTGAAGCTTTCTTT. As protein: CASSATVNTEAFF.

The genes are TRBV2 and TRBJ1-2; D ambiguous. The germline V and J ends were trimmed by 3 bases and 8 bases, with 10 bases remaining between them. The germline gives CDR1 SNHLY, CDR2 FYNNEI. This CDR3 spans 12 amino acids. Written as DNA, the CDR3 is TGTGCCAGCAGTGATTTGGGTAGCGGCTACACCTTC. This codes for CASSDLGSGYTF.

V is TRBV7-9 and J is TRBJ1-1; 8 bases are a match to TRBD1. Losses at the gene ends were 5 bases for V and 1 base for J; bases not matched to a gene: 12. The CDR3 length is 17 residues. Per germline, CDR1 SEHNR and CDR2 FQNEAQ (reference sequence). CDR3 sequence reads: CASSLVRGQGWNTEAFF. CDR3 coding DNA: TGTGCCAGCAGCCTAGTACGAGGACAGGGATGGAACACTGAAGCTTTCTTT.

This chain connects TRBV5-1 to TRBJ2-1; TRBD1 might be the D (6 bases). This CDR3 spans 14 amino acids. CDR1 is SGHRS and CDR2 is YFSETQ in the germline V gene. The germline V and J ends were trimmed by 4 bases and 9 bases, with 17 bases remaining between them. The CDR3: CASSIMGASGEQFF. The CDR3 DNA reads TGCGCCAGCAGCATTATGGGGGCCAGTGGTGAGCAGTTCTTC. Full variable domain (rest looked up from reference TRBV5-1 and TRBJ2-1): KAGVTQTPRYLIKTRGQQVTLSCSPISGHRSVSWYQQTPGQGLQFLFEYFSETQRNKGNFPGRFSGRQFSNSRSEMNVSTLELGDSALYLCASSIMGASGEQFFGPGTRLTVL.

This clone was seen only a few times. The chain combines TRBV20-1 with TRBJ1-1; no clear D. Trimming stripped 6 bases from V and 10 bases from J, with 12 bases between. Germline loops: CDR1 DFQATT, CDR2 SNEGSKA (reference sequence). The length of the CDR3 is 10 residues. The DNA for the CDR3 is TGCAGTGCCATTATCGGTAGAGCTTTCTTT. Translated, it gives CSAIIGRAFF.

The chain uses TRBV5-1 and TRBJ2-5, with a possible D match to TRBD1 (6 bases). V lost 7 bases, J lost 6 bases, and 19 bases lay in between. The germline CDR1 and CDR2 sequences are SGHRS and YFSETQ. The CDR3 runs to 14 residues. This chain's CDR3 is CASEPTGTAKTQYF. The CDR3 nucleotides read TGCGCCAGCGAACCTACAGGGACGGCGAAGACCCAGTACTTC. The whole variable domain, remainder taken from reference TRBV5-1 and TRBJ2-5, is KAGVTQTPRYLIKTRGQQVTLSCSPISGHRSVSWYQQTPGQGLQFLFEYFSETQRNKGNFPGRFSGRQFSNSRSEMNVSTLELGDSALYLCASEPTGTAKTQYFGPGTRLLVL.

This rearrangement joins TRBV6-6 to TRBJ1-6; D not certain. Germline V gene sequence: CDR1 MNHNY, CDR2 SVGAGI (reference sequence). CDR3 length equals 14 residues. Trimming cost V 2 bases and J 8 bases, with 10 bases left between them. CDR3 loop: CASSYRRQDSPLHF. CDR3 nucleotide sequence: TGTGCCAGCAGTTACCGACGACAAGATTCACCCCTCCACTTT.

V usage is TRBV9 and J usage is TRBJ2-3; 8 nucleotides match TRBD1. Germline CDR1 reads SGDLS; CDR2 reads YYNGEE. The CDR3 runs 16 residues. With 3 bases clipped from V and 0 bases from J, the junction kept 6 bases outside the gene matches. The CDR3 loop reads CASSGRTGLSTDTQYF. The DNA for the CDR3 is TGTGCCAGCAGCGGTCGGACAGGGCTCAGCACAGATACGCAGTATTTT.

The chain joins TRBV24-1 to TRBJ2-1; D possibly corresponds to TRBD2 (6 bases). The germline V gene has CDR1 KGHDR and CDR2 SFDVKD. Trimming removed 4 bases at V and 3 bases at J, with 9 bases between. The CDR3 contains 14 residues. CDR3 sequence: CATSEGGLYNEQFF. The DNA for the CDR3 is TGTGCCACCAGTGAGGGGGGACTCTACAATGAGCAGTTCTTC.

The rearrangement uses TRBV7-2 and TRBJ2-7, with TRBD2 matching 7 bases. Germline CDR1 is SGHTA and CDR2 is FQGNSA. The ends lost 5 bases at V and 1 base at J; junction bases unmatched: 5. The CDR3 runs 14 residues. CDR3: CASSPGLSSYEQYF. In DNA, the CDR3 is TGTGCCAGCAGCCCGGGACTATCGTCCTACGAGCAGTACTTC. The complete variable domain, with remaining parts taken from reference TRBV7-2 and TRBJ2-7, reads GAGVSQSPSNKVTEKGKDVELRCDPISGHTALYWYRQSLGQGLEFLIYFQGNSAPDKSGLPSDRFSAERTGGSVSTLTIQRTQQEDSAVYLCASSPGLSSYEQYFGPGTRLTVT.